The 30 T cell receptor beta chains listed next were all sequenced from one sample in a study of CD8 T cells in ankylosing spondylitis. General study results and limits: For ankylosing spondylitis blood, a TCR beta motif of roughly 8 highly homologous variants appeared characteristic.

TCRdb re-analysed the 5' RACE reads in MiXCR, keeping a single row per CDR3 protein. This table holds approximately 440,000 distinct CDR3 sequences, 17% found once. Their antigens are not known. What was sequenced was blood, either unsorted or a sorted T cell fraction (not recorded which). These receptors were obtained from a male donor with ankylosing spondylitis.

The genes are TRBV15 and TRBJ2-3, with D hard to call. V was cut by 11 bases and J by 2 bases, with 11 bases left in between. Germline values: CDR1 LNHNV, CDR2 YYDKDF (reference sequence). CDR3 size: 12 residues. The CDR3 reads CAAGSLTDTQYF. Written as DNA, the CDR3 is TGTGCCGCCGGCTCCCTCACAGATACGCAGTATTTT.

This clonotype has just a few counts. The chain uses TRBV9 and TRBJ1-2; possibly TRBD1 for D (6 bases). The germline V and J ends were trimmed by 4 bases and 4 bases, with 20 bases remaining between them. Germline V CDR1 and CDR2: SGDLS, YYNGEE. CDR3 length: 16 amino acids. The CDR3 nucleotides are TGTGCCAGCAGCTCCCATGGGGGGACACCCCTCTATGGCTACACCTTC. This codes for CASSSHGGTPLYGYTF.

The chain joins TRBV6-1 to TRBJ2-1, with 7 bases identical to TRBD2. V was pared by 7 bases and J by 0 bases, with 6 bases of the junction left unmatched. CDR1 is MNHNS, CDR2 SASEGT, per germline. This CDR3 comprises 15 residues. CDR3 in DNA: TGTGCCAGCATAAACGGGGGGAGCTCCTACAATGAGCAGTTCTTC. As protein: CASINGGSSYNEQFF.

This clonotype was observed many times. The chain links TRBV12-3 or TRBV12-4 to TRBJ2-5; maybe TRBD1 (5 bases). The CDR3 has 14 residues. V dropped 11 bases and J dropped 2 bases, with 18 bases sitting between them. The CDR3 sequence: CALRQGAPQETQYF. CDR3 DNA sequence: TGTGCCCTAAGGCAGGGCGCTCCTCAAGAGACCCAGTACTTC.

The chain links TRBV28 to TRBJ1-1, with D possibly TRBD1 on 6 matching bases. The V and J ends lost 6 bases and 10 bases respectively, with 18 bases between them. CDR3 length equals 13 residues. Germline values: CDR1 MDHEN, CDR2 SYDVKM. The CDR3 DNA reads as TGTGCCAGCAGCGATACCTACAGGGCCGGAGCTTTCTTT. Residues: CASSDTYRAGAFF. The variable domain in full, with the rest retrieved from reference TRBV28 and TRBJ1-1, is DVKVTQSSRYLVKRTGEKVFLECVQDMDHENMFWYRQDPGLGLRLIYFSYDVKMKEKGDIPEGYSVSREKKERFSLILESASTNQTSMYLCASSDTYRAGAFFGQGTRLTVV.

In its sample, this clonotype was seen many times. The chain has TRBV12-3 or TRBV12-4 and TRBJ2-5, with a possible D match to TRBD2 (7 bases). CDR3 length: 13 residues. V was cut by 7 bases and J by 6 bases, with 15 bases left in between. In nucleotides, the CDR3 is TGTGCCAGCACCCAAGCGGGGACAAAGACCCAGTACTTC. The encoded protein is CASTQAGTKTQYF.

This clonotype was counted only a few times. The genes are TRBV20-1 and TRBJ1-3, with D hard to call. This CDR3 is 15 amino acids long. The V gene lost 6 bases and the J gene lost 4 bases, with 19 bases spanning the gap. CDR1 and CDR2 (germline): DFQATT, SNEGSKA (reference sequence). CDR3 DNA sequence: TGCAGTGCCCGGACTTCGGTTCGCGCGGGAAACACCATATATTTT. This encodes CSARTSVRAGNTIYF.

This clonotype was seen repeatedly, ten times or more. The CDR3 loop is CASSKTGNLEQYF. Here the CDR3 DNA reads TGTGCCAGCAGTAAGACAGGGAATCTCGAGCAGTACTTC. The chain is built from TRBV12-3 or TRBV12-4 and TRBJ2-7, with 7 nucleotides matching TRBD1. The V and J ends lost 5 bases and 6 bases, in that order; junction bases with no gene match: 7. This CDR3 is 13 amino acids long.

The chain combines TRBV27 with TRBJ2-2; D might be TRBD2 (6 bases). The CDR3 spans 15 residues. V shed 6 bases and J shed 1 base, with 12 bases lying between them. Germline CDR1 is MNHEY and CDR2 is SMNVEV (reference sequence). The CDR3 here is CASRPSGGNTGELFF. CDR3 DNA: TGTGCCAGCAGGCCCTCCGGGGGGAACACCGGGGAGCTGTTTTTT.

The chain employs TRBV7-9 and TRBJ1-1; D possibly corresponds to TRBD1 (5 bases). V was trimmed by 7 bases and J by 1 base, leaving 10 bases between them. The CDR3 is 13 residues long. Germline V lookup: CDR1 SEHNR, CDR2 FQNEAQ (reference sequence). CDR3 nucleotide sequence: TGTGCCAGCATCCTCACAGGGAACACTGAAGCTTTCTTT. Translation gives CASILTGNTEAFF.

The chain uses TRBV10-3 and TRBJ1-2; perhaps TRBD1 as D (6 bases). V shed 6 bases and J shed 1 base, with 9 bases lying between them. Per the germline V gene, CDR1 is ENHRY and CDR2 is SYGVKD. The CDR3 runs to 13 residues. DNA of the CDR3: TGTGCCATCAGCGAACAGGGTAACTATGGCTACACCTTC. This gives the protein CAISEQGNYGYTF.

There are many counts of this clonotype. The rearrangement links TRBV5-1 to TRBJ2-3; D is unresolved. The CDR3 runs to 13 residues. The germline V gene has CDR1 SGHRS and CDR2 YFSETQ. V dropped 3 bases and J dropped 0 bases, with 5 bases sitting between them. The CDR3 is CASSSPSTDTQYF. CDR3 nucleotides: TGCGCCAGCAGCTCACCGAGCACAGATACGCAGTATTTT.

The sample holds a few counts of this clonotype. V is TRBV6-5 and J is TRBJ2-1, with TRBD2 identical over 8 bases. Germline CDR1 and CDR2: MNHEY and SVGAGI. J lost 2 bases, V lost 2 bases, and 8 bases had no gene match. This CDR3 region has 17 residues. The chain's CDR3 is CASSYAKLAVTYNEQFF. The CDR3 DNA reads TGTGCCAGCAGTTACGCTAAACTAGCGGTTACCTACAATGAGCAGTTCTTC.

The J gene is TRBJ2-7, the V gene TRBV7-2; 7 bases are a match to TRBD2. Trimming removed 4 bases from V and 5 bases from J; junction bases left unmatched: 14. The CDR3 spans 16 residues. The germline V gene encodes CDR1 SGHTA and CDR2 FQGNSA. CDR3 in DNA: TGTGCCAGCAGCTCTGGAGTTTTGCGGGAGATTGACGAGCAGTACTTC. This encodes CASSSGVLREIDEQYF.

This clonotype has only a few counts. The chain carries TRBV20-1 and TRBJ2-5; D unresolved. The CDR3 runs to 14 residues. V lost 1 base and J lost 2, with 11 bases in between. CDR1 is DFQATT, CDR2 SNEGSKA, per germline (reference sequence). CDR3 bases: TGCAGTGCTAGAGGGGTTAGGGTTCAAGAGACCCAGTACTTC. Encoded protein: CSARGVRVQETQYF.

Only a few counts were recorded for this clonotype. The gene calls are TRBV4-3 and TRBJ2-1, with 7 bases lining up with TRBD1. V gave up 3 bases and J gave up 5 bases; unmatched junction bases: 4. CDR3 length: 14 amino acids. Germline assignment: CDR1 LGHNA and CDR2 YSLEER. Here the CDR3 reads CASSQETGHNEQFF. CDR3 nucleotides: TGCGCCAGCAGCCAGGAGACAGGGCACAATGAGCAGTTCTTC.

This clonotype was seen a single time. The J gene is TRBJ2-3, the V gene TRBV4-2; 10 bases line up with TRBD2. CDR1 and CDR2 (germline): LGHNA, YNFKEQ. The CDR3 consists of 17 residues. V dropped 4 bases and J dropped 5; count of bases not matched to a gene: 12. The CDR3 protein is CASSLQAASGRGDTQYF. The CDR3 DNA sequence: TGTGCCAGCAGCCTACAGGCGGCTAGCGGGAGAGGAGATACGCAGTATTTT.

This chain links TRBV7-2 with TRBJ2-1; D is unresolved. The CDR3 extends over 14 amino acids. Per germline, CDR1 SGHTA and CDR2 FQGNSA. Trimming took 3 bases from V and 9 from J, leaving 15 bases between them. The CDR3 is CASSFQPQQSEQFF. CDR3 sequence (DNA): TGTGCCAGCAGCTTCCAACCACAGCAGAGTGAGCAGTTCTTC. The variable domain in full, with the rest retrieved from reference TRBV7-2 and TRBJ2-1, is GAGVSQSPSNKVTEKGKDVELRCDPISGHTALYWYRQSLGQGLEFLIYFQGNSAPDKSGLPSDRFSAERTGGSVSTLTIQRTQQEDSAVYLCASSFQPQQSEQFFGPGTRLTVL.

V is TRBV20-1 and J is TRBJ2-6; D call uncertain. The germline gives CDR1 DFQATT, CDR2 SNEGSKA (reference sequence). Trimming shortened V by 2 bases and J by 2 bases, and 10 bases separated the two germline ends. The CDR3 runs 15 residues. CDR3 sequence reads: CSARRDAAGANVLTF. As DNA, the CDR3 is TGCAGTGCTAGAAGAGACGCTGCTGGGGCCAACGTCCTGACTTTC.

The chain links TRBV11-2 to TRBJ2-5; TRBD2 agrees at 11 bases. The CDR3 runs 18 residues. With V trimmed by 5 bases and J by 2 bases, 13 bases remained unmatched. Germline V gives CDR1 SGHAT, CDR2 FQNNGV. The CDR3 here is CASSRLRLAGGRQETQYF. The CDR3 DNA sequence: TGTGCCAGCAGCCGCCTCCGCCTAGCGGGGGGTCGACAAGAGACCCAGTACTTC.

This clonotype was picked up a small number of times. This chain links TRBV20-1 with TRBJ1-5, with a weak D call TRBD1 (5 bases). CDR1 and CDR2 from the germline V gene are DFQATT and SNEGSKA (reference sequence). Trimming took 6 bases from V and 9 from J, leaving 15 bases between them. The CDR3 extends over 12 amino acids. In DNA, the CDR3 is TGCAGTGCCCTAGGGGATCTGGGGCCCCAGCATTTT. As protein: CSALGDLGPQHF.

A word on this clonotype: This may be a read error, as it is one base from a much larger clone. The gene calls are TRBV12-3 or TRBV12-4 and TRBJ1-4; D remains unclear. The V end was cut by 6 bases, the J end by 7 bases, with 18 bases between. This CDR3 comprises 15 residues. For the CDR3, the DNA is TGTGCCAGCAGCTCGACCCCCGGGTCAGTTGAAAAACTGTTTTTT. This encodes CASSSTPGSVEKLFF.

The chain couples TRBV20-1 to TRBJ1-4; TRBD1 matches 8 bases. Germline lookup yields CDR1 DFQATT and CDR2 SNEGSKA (reference sequence). There are 17 residues in the CDR3. The ends lost 1 base at V and 2 bases at J; junction bases unmatched: 9. CDR3 residues: CSARVTGQAPTNEKLFF. The CDR3 DNA sequence: TGCAGTGCTAGAGTAACGGGACAGGCCCCCACTAATGAAAAACTGTTTTTT.

This chain connects TRBV20-1 to TRBJ2-2; TRBD2 matches 8 bases. The CDR3 consists of 14 residues. The V gene end was trimmed by 6 bases and the J gene end by 2 bases; junction bases not matched to a gene: 5. Germline V gene sequence: CDR1 DFQATT, CDR2 SNEGSKA (reference sequence). The CDR3 sequence: CSALAGPNTGELFF. CDR3 coding DNA: TGCAGTGCGTTAGCGGGACCAAACACCGGGGAGCTGTTTTTT.

This clonotype was seen only a few times. V gene TRBV27 combines with J gene TRBJ2-3; a weak D match, TRBD1 (6 bases). The germline V gene has CDR1 MNHEY and CDR2 SMNVEV (reference sequence). The CDR3 runs to 16 residues. The V end lost 4 bases, the J end lost 3 bases, and 17 bases lay between the germline ends. The CDR3 coding sequence is TGTGCCAGCAGTTCAACCCAGGGGTCCTCGACAGATACGCAGTATTTT. Its protein product is CASSSTQGSSTDTQYF.

This clonotype was recorded a few times. The chain uses TRBV9 and TRBJ2-5; 12 bases agree with TRBD2. V gave up 4 bases and J gave up 1 base; unmatched junction bases: 5. The CDR3 loop spans 16 amino acids. The germline gives CDR1 SGDLS, CDR2 YYNGEE. Here the CDR3 DNA reads TGTGCCAGCAGCCCGACTAGCGGGGGATCCCAAGAGACCCAGTACTTC. Its protein is CASSPTSGGSQETQYF.

The rearrangement joins TRBV19 to TRBJ1-1; 7 bases are a match to TRBD1. The CDR3 runs to 16 residues. The germline CDR1 and CDR2 sequences are LNHDA and SQIVND (reference sequence). Germline trimming cut 0 bases from V and 0 bases from J; bases unmatched to any gene: 4. CDR3 nucleotide sequence: TGTGCCAGTAGTATAGATTCGACAGGGCTGAACACTGAAGCTTTCTTT. It specifies CASSIDSTGLNTEAFF.

The V gene is TRBV3-1, the J gene TRBJ1-2; maybe TRBD1 (6 bases). Germline loops: CDR1 LGHDT, CDR2 YNNKEL (reference sequence). The CDR3 consists of 14 residues. V lost 3 bases and J lost 5, with 13 bases in between. DNA of the CDR3: TGTGCCAGCAGCCATGTGGGGGCGCAGTATGGCTACACCTTC. Translated, it gives CASSHVGAQYGYTF.

This clonotype was counted only a few times. The chain couples TRBV11-2 to TRBJ2-1; 15 bases match TRBD2. Losses at the gene ends were 5 bases for V and 2 bases for J; bases not matched to a gene: 7. CDR3 length: 18 amino acids. Germline assignment: CDR1 SGHAT and CDR2 FQNNGV. In nucleotides, the CDR3 is TGTGCCAGCAGCCCCCGGACTAGCGGGGGGGCCGCCTACAATGAGCAGTTCTTC. Translating gives CASSPRTSGGAAYNEQFF.

Ten or more counts support this clonotype. The rearrangement links TRBV7-2 to TRBJ2-1; TRBD1 matches 10 bases. Trimming took 5 bases from V and 6 from J; bases not matched to a gene: 4. Germline assignment: CDR1 SGHTA and CDR2 FQGNSA. The CDR3 length is 14 residues. DNA for the CDR3: TGTGCCAGCAGCCTCGACAGGGGGCGCAATGAGCAGTTCTTC. Protein: CASSLDRGRNEQFF.